This TCR beta chain was found in a study of cytomegalovirus exposure and HLA in healthy donors. 13 Jbeta primers and 60 Vbeta primers were used for the PCR. Repertoires were generated with immunoSEQ multiplex PCR, while TCRdb's copy carries only in-frame clones and drops some. The table has approximately 150,000 clones, roughly three quarters seen once. Overall study results and limits: In a later analysis, TCR beta V- and J-gene trimming showed a link to a missense DCLRE1C variant. Later work found that TCR association rates differed between HLA loci; DRB1 had the most and HLA-C the fewest.

This CDR3 is built from 15 residues. The J segment lost 2 bases and the V segment lost 2 bases, leaving 6 bases of the junction unmatched. CDR1 SGDLS and CDR2 YYNGEE come from the germline V gene. For this clone: No antigen is known for it.

The source material was PBMCs. This sequence joins TRBV9 and TRBJ2-5; 7 nucleotides align to TRBD2. This TCR came from a woman between 35 and 50 years old in good health and CMV-seropositive. The CDR3 is CASSVLAGFQETQYF. The DNA of the CDR3 is TGTGCCAGCAGCGTTTTAGCGGGTTTTCAAGAGACCCAGTACTTC.